The clone carrying this TCR beta chain was seen once. Between the trimmed V and J ends, which lost 3 bases and 2 bases, there was a span of 8 bases. The CDR3 has 13 amino acids. Germline values: CDR1 SGDLS, CDR2 YYNGEE. These data originate in a study of identifying expanded T cells in peripheral blood. Generated by immunoSEQ multiplex PCR, the TCRdb table keeps only in-frame clones and is missing some. Counted here are around 60,000 clones, about four fifths occurring once; the ten biggest clones make up under 20%. Sample: blood. The receptor was isolated from a person aged 18 to 70 in good health. The chain joins TRBV9 to TRBJ1-2; D gene unclear. CDR3 in amino acids: CASSAPWNYGYTF. CDR3 nucleotides: TGTGCCAGCAGCGCCCCTTGGAACTATGGCTACACCTTC.